The sequence of this T cell receptor beta chain was determined in a study of cytomegalovirus exposure and HLA in healthy donors. This CDR3 is built from 16 residues. The V gene's germline CDR1 is ENHRY and CDR2 SYGVKD. In the PCR, 60 Vbeta and 13 Jbeta primers were used. Clones were sequenced by immunoSEQ multiplex PCR, and TCRdb holds only the in-frame ones, with some missing. Of 100,000 to 150,000 clones listed, 75% to 90% are singletons. This clone has only one observation. At one boundary the junction diverges from the germline segment, which might be a read error. The sequence was obtained from a man under 40 in good health and CMV-seronegative. Sequencing was done on a sample of PBMCs. The chain couples TRBV10-3 to TRBJ2-6; 7 bases map to TRBD1. The CDR3 here is CAISEDTGVGANGLTF. The CDR3 DNA sequence: TGTGCCATCAGTGAGGATACAGGGGTTGGGGCCAACGGCCTGACTTTC.